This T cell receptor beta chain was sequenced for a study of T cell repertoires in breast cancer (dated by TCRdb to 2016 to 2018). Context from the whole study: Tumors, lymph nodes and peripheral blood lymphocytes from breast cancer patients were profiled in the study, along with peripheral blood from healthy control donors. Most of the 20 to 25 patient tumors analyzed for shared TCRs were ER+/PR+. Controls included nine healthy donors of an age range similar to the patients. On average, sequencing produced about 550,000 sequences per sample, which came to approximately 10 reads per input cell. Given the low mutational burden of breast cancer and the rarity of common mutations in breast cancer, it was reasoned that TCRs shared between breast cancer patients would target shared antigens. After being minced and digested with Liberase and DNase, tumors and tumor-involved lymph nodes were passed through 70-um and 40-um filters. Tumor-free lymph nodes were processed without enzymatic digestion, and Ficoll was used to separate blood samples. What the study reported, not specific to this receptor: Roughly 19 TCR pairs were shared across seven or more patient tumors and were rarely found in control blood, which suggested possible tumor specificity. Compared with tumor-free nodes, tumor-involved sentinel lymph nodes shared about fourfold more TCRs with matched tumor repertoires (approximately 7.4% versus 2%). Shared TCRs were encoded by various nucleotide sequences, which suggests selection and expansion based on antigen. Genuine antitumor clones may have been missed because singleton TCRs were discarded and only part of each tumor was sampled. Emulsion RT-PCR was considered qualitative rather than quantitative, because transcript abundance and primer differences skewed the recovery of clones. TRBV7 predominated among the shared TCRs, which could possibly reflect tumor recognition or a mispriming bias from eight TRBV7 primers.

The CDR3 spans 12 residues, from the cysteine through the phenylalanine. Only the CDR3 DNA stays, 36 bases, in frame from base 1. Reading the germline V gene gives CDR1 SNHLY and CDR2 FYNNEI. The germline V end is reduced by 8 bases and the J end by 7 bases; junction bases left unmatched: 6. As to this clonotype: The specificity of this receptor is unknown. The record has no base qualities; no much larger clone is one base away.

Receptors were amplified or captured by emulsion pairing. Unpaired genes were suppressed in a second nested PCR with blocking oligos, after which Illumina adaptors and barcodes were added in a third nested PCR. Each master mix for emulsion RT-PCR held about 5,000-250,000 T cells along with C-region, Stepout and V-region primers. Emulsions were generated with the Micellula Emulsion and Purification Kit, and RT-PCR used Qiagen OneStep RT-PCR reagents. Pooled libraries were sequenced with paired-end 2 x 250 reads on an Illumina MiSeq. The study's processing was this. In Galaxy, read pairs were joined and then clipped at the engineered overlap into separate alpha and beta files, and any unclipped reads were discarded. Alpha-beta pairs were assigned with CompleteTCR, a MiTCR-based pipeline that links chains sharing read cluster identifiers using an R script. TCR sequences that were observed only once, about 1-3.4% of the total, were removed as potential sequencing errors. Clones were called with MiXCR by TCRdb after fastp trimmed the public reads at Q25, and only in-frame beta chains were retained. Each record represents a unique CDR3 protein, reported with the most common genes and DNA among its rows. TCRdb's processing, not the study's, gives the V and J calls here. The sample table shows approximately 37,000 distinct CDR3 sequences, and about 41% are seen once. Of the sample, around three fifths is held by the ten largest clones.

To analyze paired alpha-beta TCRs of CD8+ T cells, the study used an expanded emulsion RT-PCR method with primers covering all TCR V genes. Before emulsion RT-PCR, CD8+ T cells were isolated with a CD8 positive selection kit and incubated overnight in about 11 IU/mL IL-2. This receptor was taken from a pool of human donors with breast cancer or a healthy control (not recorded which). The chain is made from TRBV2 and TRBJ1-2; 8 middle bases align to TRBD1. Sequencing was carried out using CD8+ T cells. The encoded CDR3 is CASQDRAGGYTF. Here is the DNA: TGTGCCAGCCAGGACAGGGCGGGTGGCTACACCTTC. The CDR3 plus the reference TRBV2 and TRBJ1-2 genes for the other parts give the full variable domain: EPEVTQTPSHQVTQMGQEVILRCVPISNHLYFYWYRQILGQKVEFLVSFYNNEISEKSEIFDDQFSVERPDGSNFTLKIRSTKLEDSAMYFCASQDRAGGYTFGSGTRLTVV.